The T cell receptor beta chain described here comes from a study of graft-versus-host responses after intestinal transplantation. Study-level information: Multivisceral, liver-intestinal, or isolated intestinal transplants were given to recipients. Among the recipients, all got anti-thymocyte globulin induction and then tacrolimus and steroids for 3 to 4 years. Study-wide points: Subjects displaying graft-donor T cell macrochimerism possessed elevated graft-versus-host to host-versus-graft clonal ratios inside allografts. GvH clonotypes were identified within recipient marrow, with a subset emerging first in ileum or blood.

Sequencing was performed with immunoSEQ multiplex PCR; in TCRdb, only in-frame clones are kept and a portion is missing. This table has 35,000 to 40,000 clones, around 94% appearing once. For this clone: What it recognizes is unknown.

The material sequenced was PBMCs, taken 16 days after intestinal transplant. This TCR derives from a human patient who received an intestinal transplant, so some T cells may come from the graft donor.

CDR3 bases: TGTGCCAGCAGTGACACGGGCGAGCAGTACTTC. Residues: CASSDTGEQYF. This chain uses TRBV6-6 with TRBJ2-7; D call uncertain. Germline CDR1 is MNHNY and CDR2 is SVGAGI (reference sequence). CDR3 size: 11 residues. V lost 5 bases to trimming and J lost 6 bases, with 8 bases between them.